This TCR beta chain was retrieved from a study of T cell repertoires in cytomegalovirus infection. Study context: Selected CMV epitopes included recently identified HLA-C-restricted ones as well as well-studied HLA-B-restricted ones. Public TCR beta signatures marked donors with CMV infection and the matching HLA. Study results and caveats: The cumulative frequency of public TCR beta families identified carriers of CMV plus the relevant HLA. Across the ex vivo response, the dominant clonotypes were HLA-C-restricted CMV-specific TCR beta clonotypes.

Germline lookup yields CDR1 MNHEY and CDR2 SVGEGT. Germline trimming cut 0 bases from V and 0 bases from J; bases unmatched to any gene: 6. The CDR3 length is 18 residues. A few counts support this clonotype. The antigen is unknown. TCRdb itself ran the reads through MiXCR, one entry per CDR3 protein. The repertoire includes 250,000 to 400,000 distinct CDR3 sequences, approximately 25% of them detected once, and about an eighth sits in the top ten. The starting material was cultured PBMCs, obtained from culture after CMV antigen stimulation. The J gene is TRBJ2-7, the V gene TRBV6-2 or TRBV6-3; 12 positions agree with TRBD2. The receptor was isolated from a human donor in good health (CMV status not recorded). Some clones in this sample may be carry-over from other donors' samples. The CDR3 loop reads CASSYSPSGRGFSYEQYV. CDR3 in DNA: TGTGCCAGCAGTTACTCGCCTAGCGGGAGGGGATTCTCCTACGAGCAGTACGTC.